Shown below are 4 T cell receptor beta chains from a single sample sequenced in a study of blood T cell repertoires in COVID-19. The assay was immunoSEQ multiplex PCR, and TCRdb's table has in-frame clones only and misses some. The table shows around 180,000 clones, with roughly 75% occurring only once. Sample: peripheral blood. All receptors come from a man aged 65 to 79 with active or convalescent COVID-19.

This chain's CDR3 is CASEIQGNTGELFF. DNA for the CDR3: TGTGCCAGCGAAATACAGGGAAACACCGGGGAGCTGTTTTTT. The V gene is TRBV6-5, the J gene TRBJ2-2; D is possibly TRBD1 (6 bases). This CDR3 has 14 amino acids. Trimming cost V 8 bases and J 2 bases, with 12 bases left between them. Looked up from germline, CDR1 is MNHEY and CDR2 is SVGAGI.

The chain couples TRBV7-2 to TRBJ2-4; 7 bases match TRBD1. Trimming at V came to 5 bases and at J to 1 base, leaving 11 bases not matched to a gene. The CDR3 consists of 17 residues. Germline loops: CDR1 SGHTA, CDR2 FQGNSA. The CDR3: CASSRPLGRGAKNIQYF. The CDR3 DNA reads TGTGCCAGCAGCCGCCCCCTGGGCAGGGGGGCCAAAAACATTCAGTACTTC.

This chain connects TRBV9 to TRBJ1-3; possibly TRBD1 for D (5 bases). CDR1 SGDLS and CDR2 YYNGEE come from the germline V gene. CDR3 length: 15 residues. Trimming removed 4 bases at V and 4 bases at J, with 15 bases between. The CDR3 DNA follows: TGTGCCAGCAGCCCCAGGGCTCTAGGGGGAAACACCATATATTTT. Its protein is CASSPRALGGNTIYF.

This clone was seen more than once but under ten times. This chain links TRBV11-2 with TRBJ1-2; TRBD1 agrees at 8 bases. The CDR3 has 14 residues. The V segment lost 8 bases and the J segment 3 bases; nucleotides outside the gene matches: 8. Germline values: CDR1 SGHAT, CDR2 FQNNGV. CDR3 region: CASRSGQDDYGYTF. As DNA, the CDR3 is TGTGCCAGCCGGTCGGGACAGGATGACTATGGCTACACCTTC.